The sequence of this TCR beta chain was determined in a study of beta chain features in type 1 diabetes. Deletions cut 6 bases from V and 5 bases from J, with 16 bases between. CDR1 MRHNA and CDR2 SNTAGT come from the germline V gene. The CDR3 length is 14 residues. Study-wide findings and caveats: VDJ junctions from patients with type 1 diabetes contained fewer insertions and more deletions. Relative to healthy donors, patients appeared to have naive, central memory and Treg TCRB repertoires that were more similar.

Details on this clone: As yet, its antigen is unknown.

The entirety of the isolated RNA underwent reverse transcription, so expressed TCRB transcripts were sequenced. Some clones are missing from TCRdb's copy, which holds only in-frame ones; the method was immunoSEQ multiplex PCR. The sample holds hundreds of thousands of clones, roughly 12% seen once. Cell sorting via CD45RO/CCR7/CD25/CD127/CD95/CD27 was performed to obtain CD4+ naive, central memory, regulatory and stem cell-like memory cells. This receptor was identified in a man aged 18 to 30 in good health. The rearrangement uses TRBV6-4 and TRBJ1-1; D unclear. Material: naive CD4+ T cells from blood. CDR3 region: CASSPLAAPTEAFF. The CDR3 nucleotides are TGTGCCAGCAGCCCGCTGGCGGCTCCAACTGAAGCTTTCTTT.